One and the same sample provided the 21 T cell receptor beta chains below, sequenced in a study of shared clonotypes between healthy human individuals. Measured with immunoSEQ multiplex PCR; TCRdb has only the in-frame clones, and not every one. The table shows 2 million to 2.5 million clones, with 85% to 95% occurring only once. The sequencing sample was made of naive CD4+ T cells from PBMCs. Regarding subset: CD45RA+ positively selected. Receptors were obtained from a man aged 18 to 30 in good health. Some clones in this sample may be carry-over from other donors' samples.

This clone was picked up a small number of times. The chain links TRBV29-1 to TRBJ1-1; D perhaps matches TRBD1 (6 bases). Germline V lookup: CDR1 SQVTM, CDR2 ANQGSEA. Trimming stripped 6 bases from V and 5 bases from J, with 16 bases between. This CDR3 is built from 13 residues. The CDR3 DNA is TGCAGCGTCGAGGGGGGCGGTAGTACTGAAGCTTTCTTT. As protein: CSVEGGGSTEAFF.

This clone is a singleton in its sample. The chain combines TRBV7-6 with TRBJ1-5, with 8 bases matching TRBD1. The germline V gene has CDR1 SGHVS and CDR2 FNYEAQ. This CDR3 has 17 amino acids. The trim removed 5 bases at V and 1 base at J, leaving 10 bases unmatched. The CDR3 spells CASSQGAGGKSNQPQHF. The CDR3 DNA reads TGTGCCAGCAGCCAGGGGGCGGGGGGGAAAAGCAATCAGCCCCAGCATTTT.

The chain recombines TRBV6-5 with TRBJ2-1; no definite D call. Looked up from germline, CDR1 is MNHEY and CDR2 is SVGAGI. The CDR3 consists of 13 residues. The ends were cut back, 6 bases at V and 6 bases at J, with 12 bases in the middle. As DNA, the CDR3 is TGTGCCAGCAGACGCGCCTACGGCAATGAGCAGTTCTTC. Its protein is CASRRAYGNEQFF.

The rearrangement joins TRBV14 to TRBJ1-1, with D possibly matching TRBD1 (5 bases). V lost 7 bases and J 4 bases, leaving 16 bases between the germline ends. Germline CDR1 reads SGHDN; CDR2 reads FVKESK. This CDR3 comprises 14 residues. DNA of the CDR3: TGTGCCAGCACCTCGGGACCCTTCGGCACTGAAGCTTTCTTT. It yields the protein CASTSGPFGTEAFF.

This clone was counted between two and nine times. Different DNA sequences within this sample yield the same CDR3. The V call is TRBV5-1, the J call TRBJ1-1; 9 bases line up with TRBD1. This CDR3 spans 14 amino acids. The ends lost 3 bases at V and 3 bases at J; junction bases unmatched: 3. Per the germline V gene, CDR1 is SGHRS and CDR2 is YFSETQ. The CDR3 sequence: CASSSQGADTEAFF. The CDR3 DNA follows: TGCGCCAGCAGCTCACAGGGGGCGGACACTGAAGCTTTCTTT. Full variable domain (remainder filled in from reference TRBV5-1 and TRBJ1-1): KAGVTQTPRYLIKTRGQQVTLSCSPISGHRSVSWYQQTPGQGLQFLFEYFSETQRNKGNFPGRFSGRQFSNSRSEMNVSTLELGDSALYLCASSSQGADTEAFFGQGTRLTVV.

The J gene is TRBJ2-6, the V gene TRBV5-1; perhaps TRBD1 as D (5 bases). V was clipped by 2 bases and J by 4 bases, with 28 bases between them. This CDR3 region has 21 residues. Germline CDR1 is SGHRS and CDR2 is YFSETQ. CDR3 in DNA: TGCGCCAGCAGCTTAAAGGGTGAGGTCTGGGGCCCTCGCCCAGGGGCCAACGTCCTGACTTTC. Encoded protein: CASSLKGEVWGPRPGANVLTF.

This chain links TRBV4-3 with TRBJ2-1, with 7 bases fitting TRBD2. Germline V gene data show CDR1 as LGHNA and CDR2 as YSLEER. J lost 0 bases, V lost 4 bases, and 9 bases had no gene match. This CDR3 has 17 residues. CDR3 sequence (DNA): TGCGCCAGCAGCCGAGGATTGGGGGGGGGCTCCTACAATGAGCAGTTCTTC. It codes for CASSRGLGGGSYNEQFF.

The V gene is TRBV14, the J gene TRBJ1-2; D unresolved. Trimming pared 4 bases from V and 7 bases from J, leaving 22 bases between. The CDR3 contains 16 residues. Germline V gene sequence: CDR1 SGHDN, CDR2 FVKESK. CDR3 sequence: CASSPPSGRTASGYTF. The CDR3 DNA sequence: TGTGCCAGCAGCCCGCCATCCGGACGGACGGCTTCTGGCTACACCTTC.

The chain's CDR3 is CASSFPLLGETQYF. The CDR3 DNA reads TGTGCCAGCAGTTTCCCACTACTAGGGGAGACCCAGTACTTC. The V and J genes are TRBV27 and TRBJ2-5, with D possibly being TRBD2 (5 bases). Trimming removed 3 bases at V and 5 bases at J, with 13 bases between. Germline CDR1 MNHEY, CDR2 SMNVEV (reference sequence). The CDR3 sequence is 14 residues long.

The V gene is TRBV6-1, the J gene TRBJ2-7, with D maybe TRBD2 (6 bases). This CDR3 has 14 residues. The V and J ends lost 4 bases and 3 bases respectively, with 13 bases between them. Germline V gene lookup returns CDR1 MNHNS and CDR2 SASEGT. In nucleotides, the CDR3 is TGTGCCAGCAGTGGGGGCGGGACGATCTACGAGCAGTACTTC. Protein product: CASSGGGTIYEQYF.

The V gene is TRBV7-6, the J gene TRBJ2-7; 9 nucleotides agree with TRBD1. Germline-derived CDR1 and CDR2 are SGHVS and FNYEAQ. This CDR3 contains 16 residues. Unmatched junction bases numbered 6, after V lost 3 bases and J lost 0 bases. CDR3 sequence: CASSFHKGQGSYEQYF. The CDR3 DNA sequence: TGTGCCAGCAGCTTCCATAAGGGACAGGGCTCCTACGAGCAGTACTTC.

Only a few counts were recorded for this clone. The chain links TRBV11-2 to TRBJ1-2; D perhaps matches TRBD1 (5 bases). Germline V gene data show CDR1 as SGHAT and CDR2 as FQNNGV. Deletions cut 5 bases from V and 8 bases from J, with 15 bases between. The CDR3 loop spans 13 amino acids. For the CDR3, the DNA is TGTGCCAGCAGCAAGGACATATCGTACGGCTACACCTTC. This codes for CASSKDISYGYTF.

The rearrangement links TRBV18 to TRBJ1-2; no firm D call. In germline, CDR1 is KGHSH, CDR2 LQKENI. V was pared by 0 bases and J by 7 bases, with 9 bases between. The CDR3 totals 13 residues. The CDR3 sequence is CASSPPDLGGYTF. The CDR3 nucleotides read TGTGCCAGCTCACCACCCGACTTGGGTGGCTACACCTTC.

The rearrangement joins TRBV7-3 to TRBJ2-1; 8 bases are a match to TRBD2. The length of the CDR3 is 16 residues. Losses at the gene ends were 6 bases for V and 2 bases for J; bases not matched to a gene: 9. Germline V gene sequence: CDR1 SGHTA, CDR2 FQGTGA. The CDR3, as DNA: TGTGCCAGCAGAAGGACAGCGGGAGCCCCCTACAATGAGCAGTTCTTC. Protein product: CASRRTAGAPYNEQFF.

The gene calls are TRBV5-1 and TRBJ1-2; weak D call: TRBD1 (6 bases). There are 15 residues in the CDR3. The germline V gene has CDR1 SGHRS and CDR2 YFSETQ. V gave up 3 bases and J gave up 6 bases, with 18 bases separating them. The CDR3 is CASSSQAGEGNGYTF. CDR3 nucleotide sequence: TGCGCCAGCAGCTCCCAAGCAGGGGAGGGGAATGGCTACACCTTC.

The V gene is TRBV11-2, the J gene TRBJ1-2; D might be TRBD1 (6 bases). V was trimmed by 6 bases and J by 4 bases, leaving 18 bases between them. Per germline, CDR1 SGHAT and CDR2 FQNNGV. The CDR3 spans 15 residues. The chain's CDR3 is CASRRTGQILYGYTF. Here the CDR3 DNA reads TGTGCCAGCAGACGCACAGGACAGATACTCTATGGCTACACCTTC.

Only one count was recorded for this clone. The chain recombines TRBV5-1 with TRBJ2-7, with TRBD1 identical over 8 bases. After removal of 4 bases from V and 2 bases from J, the junction contained 8 bases not matched to a gene. The CDR3 contains 15 residues. CDR1 SGHRS and CDR2 YFSETQ come from the germline V gene. CDR3: CASSPGTGLTYEQYF. CDR3 coding DNA: TGCGCCAGCAGCCCCGGGACAGGACTTACCTACGAGCAGTACTTC.

CDR3 bases: TGTGCCAGCAGTGAGGGGGTTTTCTACAGGAATGAGCAGTTCTTC. This codes for CASSEGVFYRNEQFF. The chain employs TRBV6-1 and TRBJ2-1; TRBD1 or TRBD2 may be the D gene (5 bases each). This CDR3 is 15 amino acids long. V was cut by 3 bases and J by 7 bases, with 16 bases left in between. Germline V CDR1 and CDR2: MNHNS, SASEGT.

In its sample, this clone was seen once. The J gene is TRBJ1-1, the V gene TRBV7-9, with D perhaps TRBD1 (6 bases). V gave up 5 bases and J gave up 10 bases, with 20 bases separating them. Germline CDR1 SEHNR, CDR2 FQNEAQ (reference sequence). The CDR3 is 14 residues long. CDR3 DNA: TGTGCCAGCAGCCCCGCCCGGGGGGGGCCTGGAGCTTTCTTT. Protein: CASSPARGGPGAFF.

Regarding this clone: Additional DNA sequences in this sample encode the identical CDR3. This chain connects TRBV6-6 to TRBJ1-1; 8 bases are a match to TRBD1. The CDR3 loop spans 13 amino acids. Losses at the gene ends were 5 bases for V and 5 bases for J; bases not matched to a gene: 4. From germline, CDR1 is MNHNY and CDR2 SVGAGI (reference sequence). This chain's CDR3 is CASSRQGRTEAFF. In DNA, the CDR3 is TGTGCCAGCAGTCGACAGGGGCGGACTGAAGCTTTCTTT.

The chain uses TRBV6-6 and TRBJ1-1; D is perhaps TRBD1 (5 bases). This CDR3 contains 12 residues. V lost 7 bases and J 6 bases, leaving 12 bases between the germline ends. CDR1 is MNHNY, CDR2 SVGAGI, per germline (reference sequence). CDR3 DNA: TGTGCCAGCACCCTGAGGGGTTCTGAAGCTTTCTTT. Its translation: CASTLRGSEAFF.